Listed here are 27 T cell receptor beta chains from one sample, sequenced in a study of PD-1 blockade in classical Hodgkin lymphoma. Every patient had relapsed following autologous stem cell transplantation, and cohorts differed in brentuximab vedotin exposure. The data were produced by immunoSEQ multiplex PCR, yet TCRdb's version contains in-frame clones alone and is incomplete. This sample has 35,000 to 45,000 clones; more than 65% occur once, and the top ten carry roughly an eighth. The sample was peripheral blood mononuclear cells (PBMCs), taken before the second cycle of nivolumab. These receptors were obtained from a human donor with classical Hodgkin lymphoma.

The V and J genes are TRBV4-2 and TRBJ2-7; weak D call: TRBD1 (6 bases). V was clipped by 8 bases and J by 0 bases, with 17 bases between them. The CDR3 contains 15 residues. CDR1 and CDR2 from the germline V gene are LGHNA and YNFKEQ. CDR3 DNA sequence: TGTGCCAGCCCCACTACCGGGACACCCTCCTACGAGCAGTACTTC. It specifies CASPTTGTPSYEQYF.

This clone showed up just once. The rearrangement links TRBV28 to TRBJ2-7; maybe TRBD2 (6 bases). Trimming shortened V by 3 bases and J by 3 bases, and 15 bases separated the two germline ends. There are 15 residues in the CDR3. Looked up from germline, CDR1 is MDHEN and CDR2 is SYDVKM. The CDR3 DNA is TGTGCCAGCAGTTTGTCCTCCGGGGGTGACTACGAGCAGTACTTC. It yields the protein CASSLSSGGDYEQYF.

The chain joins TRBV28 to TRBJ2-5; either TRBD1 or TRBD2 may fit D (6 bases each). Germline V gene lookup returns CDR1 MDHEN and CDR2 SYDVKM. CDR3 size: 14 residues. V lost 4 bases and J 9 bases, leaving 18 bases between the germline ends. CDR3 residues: CASSWGLGEGAQYF. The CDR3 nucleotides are TGTGCCAGCAGTTGGGGACTGGGCGAGGGGGCCCAGTACTTC.

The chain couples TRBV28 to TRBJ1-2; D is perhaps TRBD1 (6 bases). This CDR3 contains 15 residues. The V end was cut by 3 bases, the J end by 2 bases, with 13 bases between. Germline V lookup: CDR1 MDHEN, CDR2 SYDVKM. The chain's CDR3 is CASSFPRGRNYGYTF. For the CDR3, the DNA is TGTGCCAGCAGTTTCCCCAGGGGTCGCAACTATGGCTACACCTTC.

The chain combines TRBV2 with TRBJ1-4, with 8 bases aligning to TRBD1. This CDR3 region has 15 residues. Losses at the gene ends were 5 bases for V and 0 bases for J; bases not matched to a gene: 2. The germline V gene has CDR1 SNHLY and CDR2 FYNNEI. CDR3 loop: CASSQQGATNEKLFF. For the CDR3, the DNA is TGTGCCAGCAGTCAACAGGGGGCAACTAATGAAAAACTGTTTTTT.

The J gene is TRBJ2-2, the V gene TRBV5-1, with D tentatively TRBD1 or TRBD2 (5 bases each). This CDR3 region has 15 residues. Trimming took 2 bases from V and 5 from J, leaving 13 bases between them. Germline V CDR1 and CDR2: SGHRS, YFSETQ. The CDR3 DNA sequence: TGCGCCAGCAGCTTATCTTGGGGCGGGACCGGGGAGCTGTTTTTT. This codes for CASSLSWGGTGELFF.

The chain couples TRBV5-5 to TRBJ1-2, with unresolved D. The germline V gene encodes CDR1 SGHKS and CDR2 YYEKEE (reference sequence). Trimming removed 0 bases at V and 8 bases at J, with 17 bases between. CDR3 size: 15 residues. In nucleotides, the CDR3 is TGTGCCAGCAGCTTGGGCGCCCGGGCAGATTTGGGCTACACCTTC. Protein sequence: CASSLGARADLGYTF. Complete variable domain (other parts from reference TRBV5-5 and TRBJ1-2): DAGVTQSPTHLIKTRGQQVTLRCSPISGHKSVSWYQQVLGQGPQFIFQYYEKEERGRGNFPDRFSARQFPNYSSELNVNALLLGDSALYLCASSLGARADLGYTFGSGTRLTVV.

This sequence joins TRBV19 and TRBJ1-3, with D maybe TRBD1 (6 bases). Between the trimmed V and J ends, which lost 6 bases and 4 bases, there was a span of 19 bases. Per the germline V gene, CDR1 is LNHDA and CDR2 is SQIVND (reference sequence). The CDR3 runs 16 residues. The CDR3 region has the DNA TGTGCCAGTAGACCGGGACACATGGTCTCGGGAAACACCATATATTTT. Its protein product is CASRPGHMVSGNTIYF.

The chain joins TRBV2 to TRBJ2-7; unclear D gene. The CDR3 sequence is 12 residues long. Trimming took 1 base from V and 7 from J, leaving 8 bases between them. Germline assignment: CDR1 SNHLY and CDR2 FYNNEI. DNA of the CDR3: TGTGCCAGCAGTGAAGGGTATCTAGAGCAGTACTTC. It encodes CASSEGYLEQYF.

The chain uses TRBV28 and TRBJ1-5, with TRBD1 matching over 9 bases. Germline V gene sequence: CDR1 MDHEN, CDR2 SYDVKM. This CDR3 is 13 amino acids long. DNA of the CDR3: TGTGCACTACAGGGGGCTAGCAATCAGCCCCAGCATTTT. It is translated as CALQGASNQPQHF.

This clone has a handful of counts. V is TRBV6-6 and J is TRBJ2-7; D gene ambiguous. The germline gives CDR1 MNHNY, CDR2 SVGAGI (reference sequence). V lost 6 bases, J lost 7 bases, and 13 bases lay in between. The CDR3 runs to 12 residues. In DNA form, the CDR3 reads TGTGCCAGCAGAACGGGTTCCCGAGAGCAGTACTTC. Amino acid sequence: CASRTGSREQYF.

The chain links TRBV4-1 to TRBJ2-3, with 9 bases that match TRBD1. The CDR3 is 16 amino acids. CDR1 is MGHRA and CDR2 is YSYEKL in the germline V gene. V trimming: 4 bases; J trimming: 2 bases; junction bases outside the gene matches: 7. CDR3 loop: CASSRGQGVYTDTQYF. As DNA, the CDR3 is TGCGCCAGCAGCCGGGGACAGGGAGTGTACACAGATACGCAGTATTTT.

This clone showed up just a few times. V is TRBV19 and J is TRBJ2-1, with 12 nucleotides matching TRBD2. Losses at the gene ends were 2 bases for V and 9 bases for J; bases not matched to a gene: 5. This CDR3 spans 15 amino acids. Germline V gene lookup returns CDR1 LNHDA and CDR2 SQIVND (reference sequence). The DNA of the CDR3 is TGTGCCAGTAGTATAAGCGGACTAGCGGGACCTGAGCAGTTCTTC. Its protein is CASSISGLAGPEQFF.

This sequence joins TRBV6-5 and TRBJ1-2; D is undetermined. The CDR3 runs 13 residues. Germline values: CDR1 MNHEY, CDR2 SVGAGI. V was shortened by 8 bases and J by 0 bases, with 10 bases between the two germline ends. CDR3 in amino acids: CASQAGTNYGYTF. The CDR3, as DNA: TGTGCCAGCCAGGCAGGAACTAACTATGGCTACACCTTC.

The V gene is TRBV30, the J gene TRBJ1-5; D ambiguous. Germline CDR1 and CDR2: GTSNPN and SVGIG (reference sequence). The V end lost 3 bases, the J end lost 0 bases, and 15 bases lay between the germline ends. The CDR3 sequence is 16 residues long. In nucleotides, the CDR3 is TGTGCCTGGAGCCTGCGAGACTCCTATAGCAATCAGCCCCAGCATTTT. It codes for CAWSLRDSYSNQPQHF.

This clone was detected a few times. CDR3 sequence (DNA): TGCGCCAGCAGCCAACGGATCTCTGGAAACACCATATATTTT. This sequence encodes CASSQRISGNTIYF. The V call is TRBV4-1, the J call TRBJ1-3; D call uncertain. The germline V gene has CDR1 MGHRA and CDR2 YSYEKL. Trimming shortened V by 2 bases and J by 0 bases, and 5 bases separated the two germline ends. The CDR3 spans 14 residues.

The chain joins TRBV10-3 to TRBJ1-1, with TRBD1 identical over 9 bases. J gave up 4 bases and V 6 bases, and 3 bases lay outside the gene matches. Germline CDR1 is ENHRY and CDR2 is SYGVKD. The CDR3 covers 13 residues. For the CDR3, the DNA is TGTGCCATCAGCCCGGGACAGGGCACTGAAGCTTTCTTT. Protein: CAISPGQGTEAFF.

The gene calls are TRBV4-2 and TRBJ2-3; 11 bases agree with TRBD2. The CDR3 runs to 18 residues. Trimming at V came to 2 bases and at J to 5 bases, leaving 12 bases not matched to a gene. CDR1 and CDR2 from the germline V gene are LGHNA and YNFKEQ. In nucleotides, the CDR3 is TGTGCCAGCAGCCAACAGTCTTCCGGGACTAGCGGAAGAGATACGCAGTATTTT. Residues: CASSQQSSGTSGRDTQYF.

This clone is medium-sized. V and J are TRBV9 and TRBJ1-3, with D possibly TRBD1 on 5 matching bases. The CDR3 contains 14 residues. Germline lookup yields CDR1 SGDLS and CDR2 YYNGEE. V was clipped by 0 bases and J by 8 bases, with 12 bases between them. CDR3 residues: CASSVGGLEDTIYF. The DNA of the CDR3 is TGTGCCAGCAGCGTAGGGGGACTAGAGGACACCATATATTTT.

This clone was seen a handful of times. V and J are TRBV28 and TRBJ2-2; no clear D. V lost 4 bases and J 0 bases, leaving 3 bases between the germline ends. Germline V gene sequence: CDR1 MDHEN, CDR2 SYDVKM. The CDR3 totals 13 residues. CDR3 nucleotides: TGTGCCAGCAGTTACGCGAACACCGGGGAGCTGTTTTTT. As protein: CASSYANTGELFF.

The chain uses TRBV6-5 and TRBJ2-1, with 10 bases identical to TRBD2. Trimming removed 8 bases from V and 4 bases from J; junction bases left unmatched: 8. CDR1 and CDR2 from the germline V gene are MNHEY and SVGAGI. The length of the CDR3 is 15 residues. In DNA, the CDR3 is TGTGCCAGCGGACCGGGAGCGGGAGGGTACAATGAGCAGTTCTTC. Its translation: CASGPGAGGYNEQFF.

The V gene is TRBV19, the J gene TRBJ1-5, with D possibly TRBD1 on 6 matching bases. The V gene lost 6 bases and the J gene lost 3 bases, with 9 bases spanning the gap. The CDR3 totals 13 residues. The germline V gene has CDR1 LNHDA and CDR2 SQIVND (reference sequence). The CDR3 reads CASSPGANQPQHF. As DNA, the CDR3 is TGTGCCAGTAGCCCGGGGGCCAATCAGCCCCAGCATTTT.

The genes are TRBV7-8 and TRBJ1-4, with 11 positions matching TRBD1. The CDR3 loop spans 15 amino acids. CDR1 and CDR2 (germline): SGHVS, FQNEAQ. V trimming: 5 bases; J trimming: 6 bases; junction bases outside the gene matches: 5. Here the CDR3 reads CASSLGQGAYEKLFF. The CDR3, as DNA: TGTGCCAGCAGCCTAGGACAGGGGGCTTATGAAAAACTGTTTTTT.

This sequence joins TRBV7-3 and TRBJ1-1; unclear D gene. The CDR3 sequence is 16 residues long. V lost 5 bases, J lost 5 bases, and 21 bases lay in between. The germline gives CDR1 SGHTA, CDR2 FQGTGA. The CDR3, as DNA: TGTGCCAGCAGCCCCTCCGGGGTAGGAGGATCAACTGAAGCTTTCTTT. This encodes CASSPSGVGGSTEAFF. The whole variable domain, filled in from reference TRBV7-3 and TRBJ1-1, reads GAGVSQTPSNKVTEKGKYVELRCDPISGHTALYWYRQSLGQGPEFLIYFQGTGAADDSGLPNDRFFAVRPEGSVSTLKIQRTERGDSAVYLCASSPSGVGGSTEAFFGQGTRLTVV.

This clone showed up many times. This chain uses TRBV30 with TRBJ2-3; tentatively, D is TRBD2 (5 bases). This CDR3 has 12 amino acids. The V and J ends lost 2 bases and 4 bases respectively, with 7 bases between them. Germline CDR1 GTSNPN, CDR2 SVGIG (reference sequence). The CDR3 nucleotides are TGTGCCTGGAGTTCGGGATCAGATACGCAGTATTTT. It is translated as CAWSSGSDTQYF.

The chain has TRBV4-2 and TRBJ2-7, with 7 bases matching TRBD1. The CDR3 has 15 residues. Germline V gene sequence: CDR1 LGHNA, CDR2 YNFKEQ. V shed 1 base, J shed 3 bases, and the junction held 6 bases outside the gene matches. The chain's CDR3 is CASSQAGDRVYEQYF. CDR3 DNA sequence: TGTGCCAGCAGCCAAGCTGGGGACAGAGTCTACGAGCAGTACTTC.

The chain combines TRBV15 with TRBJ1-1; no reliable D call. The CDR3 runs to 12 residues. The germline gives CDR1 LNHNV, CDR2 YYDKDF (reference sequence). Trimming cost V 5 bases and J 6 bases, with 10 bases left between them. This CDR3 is CATSGRLSEAFF. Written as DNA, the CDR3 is TGTGCCACCAGCGGGCGACTCTCTGAAGCTTTCTTT.